This T cell receptor (beta chain) originates from a study of T cell responses to AZD1222 COVID-19 vaccine. On the study more broadly: Some second doses came at about 4 weeks and others at about 12 weeks; these were pooled. Overall study findings and caveats: Nearly half of spike-specific TCRs reportedly go after variant regions that carry no mutations. Sampled repertoires all dated from after the peak T cell response. Clonal diversity may have been underestimated in mostly white British donors.

Germline CDR1 reads LNHDA; CDR2 reads SQIVND (reference sequence). Trimming left V 4 bases short and J 2 bases short, with 11 bases between. The CDR3 loop spans 15 amino acids. Comments on this clone: The antigen remains undetermined.

Produced via immunoSEQ multiplex PCR; TCRdb's table is partial and in-frame only. The repertoire holds roughly 120,000 clones, with about nine tenths as singletons. The receptor was isolated from an adult in good health. The sample was peripheral blood, taken on day 0 of AZD1222 vaccination. J is TRBJ1-4 and V is TRBV19; D is uncertain. The CDR3 DNA reads TGTGCCAGTAGTACTCCCAGAGGGACTAATGAAAAACTGTTTTTT. Translated: CASSTPRGTNEKLFF.